The T cell receptor beta chain under discussion was sequenced for a study of T cells in Graves' hyperthyroidism and ophthalmopathy. Study results and caveats: Blood also held most thyroid clonotypes expanded beyond 0.001.

Stability of Graves' hyperthyroidism was defined as absent ophthalmopathy progression within 18 months. Patients aged 18 to 65 had newly diagnosed hyperthyroidism lasting under 2 months. Orbital computed tomography, thyroid ultrasound, serum thyroxine and TRAb, and clinical symptoms together informed the diagnoses. This CDR3 has 12 amino acids. Per germline, CDR1 DFQATT and CDR2 SNEGSKA (reference sequence). Amplified TCR beta CDR3 regions derived from RNA transcripts. The TCR CDR3 first-round RT-PCR relied on the HTBI primer set. TCRdb independently ran MiXCR on the multiplex PCR reads; one entry per CDR3 protein. The table records hundreds of thousands of distinct CDR3 sequences, approximately 13% of them present only once. This clonotype has only a few counts. Its antigen remains unknown.

The sample consisted of blood. The TCR sequence derives from a woman aged 18-29 years with Graves' hyperthyroidism. This chain links TRBV20-1 with TRBJ2-1; 10 bases line up with TRBD2. CDR3 sequence: CRILAGYNEQFF. CDR3 coding DNA: TGCAGAATACTAGCGGGGTACAATGAGCAGTTCTTC.